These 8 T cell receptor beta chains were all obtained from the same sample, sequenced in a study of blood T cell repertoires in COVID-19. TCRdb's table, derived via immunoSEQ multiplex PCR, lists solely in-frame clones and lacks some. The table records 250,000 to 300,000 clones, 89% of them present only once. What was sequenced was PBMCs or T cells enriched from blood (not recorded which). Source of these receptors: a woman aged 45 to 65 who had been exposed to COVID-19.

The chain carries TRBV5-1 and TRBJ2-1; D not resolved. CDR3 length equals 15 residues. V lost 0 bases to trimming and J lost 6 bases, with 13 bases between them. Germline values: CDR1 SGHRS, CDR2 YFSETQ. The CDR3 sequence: CASSLADTYGNEQFF. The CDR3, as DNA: TGCGCCAGCAGCTTGGCCGACACCTACGGCAATGAGCAGTTCTTC.

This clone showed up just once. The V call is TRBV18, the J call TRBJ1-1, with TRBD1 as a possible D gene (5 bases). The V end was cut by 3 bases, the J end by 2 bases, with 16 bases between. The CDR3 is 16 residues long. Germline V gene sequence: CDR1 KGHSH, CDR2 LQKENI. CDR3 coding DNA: TGTGCCAGCTCACCTTTGGACGGGGGAGGAAACACTGAAGCTTTCTTT. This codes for CASSPLDGGGNTEAFF.

The CDR3 reads CASSNRYRGNIQYF. The CDR3 bases are TGTGCCAGCAGCAATCGATACAGGGGAAACATTCAGTACTTC. The chain recombines TRBV21-1 with TRBJ2-4; TRBD1, the table's D call, was not compared with the DNA. TRBV21-1 is listed as a pseudogene. This CDR3 is built from 14 residues.

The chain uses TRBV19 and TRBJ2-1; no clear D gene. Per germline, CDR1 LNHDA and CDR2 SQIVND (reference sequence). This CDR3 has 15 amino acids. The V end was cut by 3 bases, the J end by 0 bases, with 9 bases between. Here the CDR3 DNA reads TGTGCCAGTAGTATGAGCCGAAGCTCCTACAATGAGCAGTTCTTC. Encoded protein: CASSMSRSSYNEQFF.

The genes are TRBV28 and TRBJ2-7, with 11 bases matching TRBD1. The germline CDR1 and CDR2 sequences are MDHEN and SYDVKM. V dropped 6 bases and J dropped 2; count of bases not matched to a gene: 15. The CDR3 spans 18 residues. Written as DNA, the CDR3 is TGTGCCAGCAGGGGGGACAGGGGGTTCCCCCTACCTCCCTACGAGCAGTACTTC. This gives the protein CASRGDRGFPLPPYEQYF. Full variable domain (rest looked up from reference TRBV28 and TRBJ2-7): DVKVTQSSRYLVKRTGEKVFLECVQDMDHENMFWYRQDPGLGLRLIYFSYDVKMKEKGDIPEGYSVSREKKERFSLILESASTNQTSMYLCASRGDRGFPLPPYEQYFGPGTRLTVT.

The CDR3 reads CASSLGQGAITEAFF. The CDR3 DNA follows: TGCGCCAGCAGCTTAGGACAGGGGGCAATCACTGAAGCTTTCTTT. The chain is built from TRBV5-1 and TRBJ1-1, with 11 positions matching TRBD1. In germline, CDR1 is SGHRS, CDR2 YFSETQ. With V trimmed by 2 bases and J by 4 bases, 4 bases remained unmatched. The CDR3 extends over 15 amino acids. The variable domain in full, completed from reference TRBV5-1 and TRBJ1-1, reads KAGVTQTPRYLIKTRGQQVTLSCSPISGHRSVSWYQQTPGQGLQFLFEYFSETQRNKGNFPGRFSGRQFSNSRSEMNVSTLELGDSALYLCASSLGQGAITEAFFGQGTRLTVV.

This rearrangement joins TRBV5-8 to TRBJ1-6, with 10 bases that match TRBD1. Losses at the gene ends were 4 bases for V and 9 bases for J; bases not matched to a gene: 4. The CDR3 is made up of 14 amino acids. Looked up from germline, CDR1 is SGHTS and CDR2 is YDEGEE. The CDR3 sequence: CASSDGQGGSPLHF. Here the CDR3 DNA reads TGTGCCAGCAGCGACGGACAGGGGGGTTCACCCCTCCACTTT.

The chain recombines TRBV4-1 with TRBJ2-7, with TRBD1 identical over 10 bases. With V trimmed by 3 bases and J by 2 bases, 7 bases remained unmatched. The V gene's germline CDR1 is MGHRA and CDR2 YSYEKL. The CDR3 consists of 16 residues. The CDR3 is CASSHLQGQGTYEQYF. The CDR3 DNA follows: TGCGCCAGCAGCCACCTCCAGGGACAGGGGACCTACGAGCAGTACTTC.